This TCR beta chain comes out of a study of tumor and adjacent non-tumor tissue in lung cancer. For the study at large: The patients, roughly 9 men and about 5 women, were roughly 30 to 80 with stage I to III disease.

Three rounds of nested PCR, following a modified ARM-PCR protocol, produced the TCRbeta library. TCRdb independently ran MiXCR on the multiplex PCR reads; one entry per CDR3 protein. The repertoire holds roughly 120,000 distinct CDR3 sequences, with 75% to 90% as singletons. The template was RNA from unsorted bulk tissue. Donors were chemotherapy-naive, newly diagnosed lung cancer surgical patients in China, August–late 2014. From germline, CDR1 is SGHAT and CDR2 FQNNGV. Deletions cut 5 bases from V and 15 bases from J, with 22 bases between. This CDR3 has 14 residues. This sequence joins TRBV11-2 and TRBJ2-2; possibly TRBD1 for D (6 bases). Sequenced sample: lung tumor tissue. This receptor was taken from a man in his 70s with non-small cell lung cancer. The CDR3 DNA reads TGTGCCAGCAGCCAGGACAGTCAGTCCGGGGTGTTGTTTTTT. This gives the protein CASSQDSQSGVLFF.